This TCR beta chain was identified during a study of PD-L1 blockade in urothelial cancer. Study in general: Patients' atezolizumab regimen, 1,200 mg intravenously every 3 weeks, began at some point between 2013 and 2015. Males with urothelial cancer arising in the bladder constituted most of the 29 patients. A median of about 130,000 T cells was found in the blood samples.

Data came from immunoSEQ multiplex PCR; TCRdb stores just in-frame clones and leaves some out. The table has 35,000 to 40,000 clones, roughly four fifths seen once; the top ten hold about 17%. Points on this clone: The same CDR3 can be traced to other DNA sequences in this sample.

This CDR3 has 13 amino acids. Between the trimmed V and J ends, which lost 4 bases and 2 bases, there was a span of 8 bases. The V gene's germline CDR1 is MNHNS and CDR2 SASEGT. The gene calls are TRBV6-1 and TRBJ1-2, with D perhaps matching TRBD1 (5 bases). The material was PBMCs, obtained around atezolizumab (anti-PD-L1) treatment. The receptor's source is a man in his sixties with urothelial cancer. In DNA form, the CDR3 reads TGTGCCAGCAGTGCGACAGCAAACTATGGCTACACCTTC. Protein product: CASSATANYGYTF.